This record covers a single T cell receptor beta chain. Its specific antigen is unknown. One base away there is no much larger clone; base qualities are not given. The data stem from a study of blood T cell repertoires in COVID-19 (dated by TCRdb to the early 2020s). For context, the study as a whole: Samples covering the acute and convalescent phases of COVID-19 were provided by collaborators in the United States, Italy and Spain. The material from the prospective study consisted of cDNA or gDNA derived from T cells, B-cell-depleted T cells, or PBMCs. Deeply sampled blood TCRbeta repertoires from subjects exposed to, actively infected with, or recovered from COVID-19 were included in the dataset. A freely available public database, intended as a resource for researchers studying the immune response to SARS-CoV-2, is where the repertoires were released. The samples were drawn from two sources: the first 160 participants of the ongoing ImmuneRACE study, and 1,200 or so subjects contributed by 6 global collaborators. The sample metadata nearly always contained a de-identified subject ID, COVID-19 status, age in years and sex. Where available, HLA class I and class II types were taken from metadata supplied by the sample provider and were not determined by assay-based typing. Beyond this particular receptor, the publication reports: Clinical and demographic metadata were provided uncurated, with the amount varying by source and participant.

The CDR3 holds 14 amino acids from the cysteine to the phenylalanine. The DNA shown is the 42-base CDR3, in frame from base 1. V is pared back by 1 base and J by 6 bases, with 10 bases lying between the germline termini. As encoded in the germline V gene (reference sequence), CDR1 is LGHDT while CDR2 is YNNKEL. TCRbeta CDR3 regions were amplified from genomic DNA by means of the immunoSEQ Assay, a bias-controlled multiplex PCR. From the authors' description of their analysis: The number of nucleated cells in each sample was estimated by amplification of reference gene primers within the assay. To quantify the absolute abundance of each unique TCRbeta CDR3 rearrangement, sequence reads were collapsed and filtered. For each sample, productive Simpson clonality was calculated as the square root of Simpson's diversity index across productive rearrangements. TCRdb holds this immuneACCESS table with in-frame rearrangements only. Some clones are missing; in checked studies, unresolved V genes explain under half, and the rest has no known cause. For V, J and clone size, that table is used; D and trimming come from the DNA. The sample table shows about 120,000 clones, and just over 75% are seen once. Together, the top ten hold about 3.7% of the sample.

The collaborating institutions used their own protocols to collect whole blood in K2EDTA tubes. Collaborator samples were shipped for TCRbeta analysis as frozen whole blood, isolated PBMCs, or DNA extracted from either sample type. This receptor was identified in a woman of 80 years or more with acute or convalescent COVID-19. The sequence links TRBV3-1 (or the pseudogene TRBV3-2) to TRBJ2-1; TRBD2 is a possible D gene, resting on 5 matching bases. Source material: peripheral blood. The DNA reads as follows: TGTGCCAGCAGCCAAGCAGCGGCGGTCAATGAGCAGTTCTTC. It codes for CASSQAAAVNEQFF.